This passage covers 23 T cell receptor beta chains from one sample sequenced in a study of T-cell memory formation after mild COVID-19 (dated by TCRdb to the early 2020s). Library creation used 5' RACE. The instrument was an Illumina NovaSeq 6000. The raw public data were reprocessed by TCRdb itself: fastp quality trimming at Q25, MiXCR clonotype calling, in-frame beta chains only. Duplicate CDR3 protein sequences are folded into a single record with the most common DNA and genes. Present in this sample are 170,000 or so distinct CDR3 sequences, roughly 30% of which were seen just once. Clones ranked in the top ten supply approximately 12% of the sample. Sequencing was carried out using PBMCs or a T cell subset sorted from them (not recorded which). Receptors originate from an adult woman who had mild COVID-19 (a few samples of this study predate the infection). The sample titles of this study are shuffled in the database, so cell type and time point are left out; the donor was told from shared clones.

This clonotype came up a few times. The rearrangement joins TRBV11-1 to TRBJ2-1; 11 bases are a match to TRBD1. Germline CDR1 SGHAT, CDR2 FQDESV (reference sequence). The CDR3 runs 14 residues. The J segment lost 9 bases and the V segment lost 1 base, leaving 2 bases of the junction unmatched. CDR3 DNA sequence: TGTGCCAGCAGCTTAGGGGACAGGGGGACTGAGCAGTTCTTC. It translates to CASSLGDRGTEQFF.

This clonotype has more than one count but fewer than ten. The chain joins TRBV11-2 to TRBJ1-2; D not resolved. CDR3 length equals 14 residues. Germline CDR1 SGHAT, CDR2 FQNNGV. Deletions cut 1 base from V and 7 bases from J, with 13 bases between. The CDR3 loop reads CASSLGRDSFGYTF. CDR3 bases: TGTGCCAGCAGCTTAGGGCGGGATAGCTTTGGCTACACCTTC.

This clonotype was recorded many times. The rearrangement joins TRBV25-1 to TRBJ2-1, with D perhaps TRBD2 (5 bases). CDR1 is MGHDK and CDR2 is SYGVNS in the germline V gene. V was clipped by 1 base and J by 0 bases, with 16 bases between them. The CDR3 spans 18 residues. CDR3 in amino acids: CASSESSRRPSSYNEQFF. The CDR3, as DNA: TGTGCCAGCAGTGAATCTTCACGGAGGCCCAGCTCCTACAATGAGCAGTTCTTC.

In this sample, this clonotype turned up a few times. The genes are TRBV20-1 and TRBJ2-1; 7 bases agree with TRBD1. V shed 5 bases, J shed 3 bases, and the junction held 10 bases outside the gene matches. The CDR3 spans 15 residues. Germline CDR1 and CDR2: DFQATT and SNEGSKA (reference sequence). CDR3 nucleotides: TGCAGTGCTTGCCCGGGACAGATAAGCTACAATGAGCAGTTCTTC. This gives the protein CSACPGQISYNEQFF.

CDR3: CASRMTENTGELFF. CDR3 in DNA: TGCGCCAGCAGAATGACAGAGAACACCGGGGAGCTGTTTTTT. The chain employs TRBV5-1 and TRBJ2-2; the D gene is possibly TRBD1 (5 bases). V was trimmed by 5 bases and J by 1 base, leaving 9 bases between them. CDR3 length: 14 amino acids. Germline-derived CDR1 and CDR2 are SGHRS and YFSETQ.

The chain combines TRBV29-1 with TRBJ2-7; a possible D gene is TRBD2 (6 bases). From germline, CDR1 is SQVTM and CDR2 ANQGSEA. The CDR3 contains 13 residues. V was trimmed by 3 bases and J by 5 bases, leaving 14 bases between them. The CDR3 DNA reads TGCAGCGTTGAGGGGTGGCGGGATCACGAGCAGTACTTC. It translates to CSVEGWRDHEQYF.

This clonotype has at least ten counts. The chain recombines TRBV7-8 with TRBJ2-1; the D call may be TRBD1 or TRBD2 (5 bases each). V gave up 1 base and J gave up 1 base, with 5 bases separating them. Germline CDR1 and CDR2: SGHVS and FQNEAQ. The CDR3 is made up of 14 amino acids. The CDR3 coding sequence is TGTGCCAGCAGCTTAGGGGGGTCCTACAATGAGCAGTTCTTC. Its translation is CASSLGGSYNEQFF.

Details on this clonotype: At one boundary the junction diverges from the germline segment, which might be a read error. The gene calls are TRBV15 and TRBJ2-3, with 8 nucleotides matching TRBD2. Germline values: CDR1 LNHNV, CDR2 YYDKDF (reference sequence). The CDR3 extends over 14 amino acids. The CDR3 protein is CATSRDNRPAGGEF. The CDR3 DNA reads TGTGCCACCAGCAGAGATAATAGACCCGCCGGGGGGGAGTTT.

The rearrangement joins TRBV25-1 to TRBJ1-1; D perhaps matches TRBD1 (6 bases). V was clipped by 5 bases and J by 2 bases, with 9 bases between them. Germline V gene data show CDR1 as MGHDK and CDR2 as SYGVNS. The CDR3 is 13 amino acids. As DNA, the CDR3 is TGTGCCAGCAGTCAGGGGTTTAACACTGAAGCTTTCTTT. This gives the protein CASSQGFNTEAFF.

The chain employs TRBV7-8 and TRBJ2-3; 7 nucleotides match TRBD1. The CDR3 runs 18 residues. Germline V gene data show CDR1 as SGHVS and CDR2 as FQNEAQ. The ends lost 4 bases at V and 0 bases at J; junction bases unmatched: 13. The CDR3 here is CASSSTPGQMTSTDTQYF. CDR3 DNA sequence: TGTGCCAGCAGCTCCACCCCGGGACAGATGACAAGCACAGATACGCAGTATTTT. The variable domain in full, with the rest retrieved from reference TRBV7-8 and TRBJ2-3, is GAGVSQSPRYKVAKRGQDVALRCDPISGHVSLFWYQQALGQGPEFLTYFQNEAQLDKSGLPSDRFFAERPEGSVSTLKIQRTQQEDSAVYLCASSSTPGQMTSTDTQYFGPGTRLTVL.

The chain joins TRBV20-1 to TRBJ2-1; 11 bases line up with TRBD2. Germline loops: CDR1 DFQATT, CDR2 SNEGSKA (reference sequence). The CDR3 runs 14 residues. V shed 6 bases, J shed 6 bases, and the junction held 7 bases outside the gene matches. The CDR3 here is CSATSGRRPNEQFF. The CDR3 coding sequence is TGCAGTGCCACTAGCGGGAGACGTCCCAATGAGCAGTTCTTC.

This clonotype came up a few times. V and J are TRBV24-1 and TRBJ2-3, with a possible D match to TRBD1 (6 bases). V gave up 3 bases and J gave up 9 bases, with 15 bases separating them. Germline loops: CDR1 KGHDR, CDR2 SFDVKD. This CDR3 has 14 amino acids. In DNA form, the CDR3 reads TGTGCCACCAGTGATGCTAACAGGGAAAAAACGCAGTATTTT. Amino acid sequence: CATSDANREKTQYF.

This clonotype was counted between two and nine times. The V gene is TRBV7-8, the J gene TRBJ2-5; D unresolved. There are 14 residues in the CDR3. Trimming pared 5 bases from V and 5 bases from J, leaving 15 bases between. The germline CDR1 and CDR2 sequences are SGHVS and FQNEAQ. The CDR3 nucleotides read TGTGCCAGCAGCCGGCGGCAGTCTGGGGAGACCCAGTACTTC. Its translation: CASSRRQSGETQYF. The whole variable domain, remainder taken from reference TRBV7-8 and TRBJ2-5, is GAGVSQSPRYKVAKRGQDVALRCDPISGHVSLFWYQQALGQGPEFLTYFQNEAQLDKSGLPSDRFFAERPEGSVSTLKIQRTQQEDSAVYLCASSRRQSGETQYFGPGTRLLVL.

The rearrangement uses TRBV4-3 and TRBJ1-6; perhaps TRBD1 as D (5 bases). With 1 base removed from V and 8 bases from J, the gap between germline ends came to 15 bases. CDR3 length equals 16 residues. Germline V CDR1 and CDR2: LGHNA, YSLEER. The CDR3 protein is CASSQVYALGHSPLHF. DNA of the CDR3: TGCGCCAGCAGCCAAGTGTACGCTCTGGGGCATTCACCCCTCCACTTT.

This clonotype was recorded only once. The chain combines TRBV7-9 with TRBJ2-2, with D possibly matching TRBD2 (6 bases). CDR1 SEHNR and CDR2 FQNEAQ come from the germline V gene (reference sequence). This CDR3 has 17 residues. The ends were cut back, 5 bases at V and 1 base at J, with 17 bases in the middle. CDR3 coding DNA: TGTGCCAGCAGCCCCCCAGCGGGCAGGGAGAACACCGGGGAGCTGTTTTTT. As protein: CASSPPAGRENTGELFF.

The gene calls are TRBV7-6 and TRBJ2-5; weak D call: TRBD1 (5 bases). Per germline, CDR1 SGHVS and CDR2 FNYEAQ. CDR3 length: 14 amino acids. Trimming took 4 bases from V and 2 from J, leaving 11 bases between them. The CDR3 is CASSSTRQQETQYF. For the CDR3, the DNA is TGTGCCAGCAGCTCCACCCGACAGCAAGAGACCCAGTACTTC.

This clonotype was seen just once. The CDR3 loop reads CASSQGGGVQETQYF. CDR3 coding DNA: TGCGCCAGCAGCCAAGGAGGCGGGGTTCAAGAGACCCAGTACTTC. The rearrangement joins TRBV4-1 to TRBJ2-5, with TRBD2 as a possible D gene (6 bases). V was cut by 1 base and J by 2 bases, with 11 bases left in between. Germline V gives CDR1 MGHRA, CDR2 YSYEKL. The CDR3 spans 15 residues.

This clonotype was seen only a few times. The CDR3 spells CSAGGQLEGYTF. The CDR3 coding sequence is TGCAGTGCTGGGGGACAGTTGGAAGGCTACACCTTC. The J gene is TRBJ1-2, the V gene TRBV20-1; TRBD1 matches at 7 bases. The ends lost 5 bases at V and 8 bases at J; junction bases unmatched: 8. The length of the CDR3 is 12 residues. Germline CDR1 and CDR2: DFQATT and SNEGSKA (reference sequence).

CDR3: CSVGSGLAGYTQYF. CDR3 bases: TGCAGCGTTGGTTCGGGACTAGCGGGTTATACGCAGTATTTT. V usage is TRBV29-1 and J usage is TRBJ2-3; TRBD2 aligns across 12 bases. The ends lost 4 bases at V and 7 bases at J; junction bases unmatched: 6. There are 14 residues in the CDR3. Germline CDR1 reads SQVTM; CDR2 reads ANQGSEA.

This sequence joins TRBV7-3 and TRBJ2-3, with 9 bases fitting TRBD1. Trimming took 3 bases from V and 5 from J; bases not matched to a gene: 6. The CDR3 extends over 15 amino acids. Germline CDR1 and CDR2: SGHTA and FQGTGA. The CDR3 bases are TGTGCCAGCAGCTTTACAGGGGGCTCAGGAGATACGCAGTATTTT. This sequence encodes CASSFTGGSGDTQYF. The full variable domain, rest sourced from reference TRBV7-3 and TRBJ2-3, is GAGVSQTPSNKVTEKGKYVELRCDPISGHTALYWYRQSLGQGPEFLIYFQGTGAADDSGLPNDRFFAVRPEGSVSTLKIQRTERGDSAVYLCASSFTGGSGDTQYFGPGTRLTVL.

This clonotype was seen more than once but under ten times. The CDR3: CAIMELAGDNEQFF. DNA of the CDR3: TGTGCCATCATGGAGTTAGCGGGAGACAATGAGCAGTTCTTC. The V call is TRBV10-3, the J call TRBJ2-1, with 9 nucleotides matching TRBD2. The CDR3 covers 14 residues. The germline V gene has CDR1 ENHRY and CDR2 SYGVKD. The J segment lost 5 bases and the V segment lost 7 bases, leaving 6 bases of the junction unmatched.

This clonotype came up many times. The chain couples TRBV5-4 to TRBJ2-5, with 9 nucleotides matching TRBD1. CDR1 is SGHNT and CDR2 is YYREEE in the germline V gene (reference sequence). The ends lost 4 bases at V and 5 bases at J; junction bases unmatched: 3. The CDR3 has 13 residues. CDR3 loop: CASSQDRGETQYF. DNA for the CDR3: TGTGCCAGCAGCCAGGACAGGGGTGAGACCCAGTACTTC.

The table lists this clonotype with a few counts. The junction departs from the called germline gene at one end, perhaps through a read error. The chain links TRBV7-2 to TRBJ1-4; D might be TRBD1 (5 bases). The CDR3 runs 17 residues. Germline V CDR1 and CDR2: SGHTA, FQGNSA. This CDR3 is CASSLVAGMRSHERLFF. CDR3 DNA sequence: TGTGCCAGCAGCTTAGTGGCAGGGATGAGATCTCATGAAAGACTGTTTTTT.